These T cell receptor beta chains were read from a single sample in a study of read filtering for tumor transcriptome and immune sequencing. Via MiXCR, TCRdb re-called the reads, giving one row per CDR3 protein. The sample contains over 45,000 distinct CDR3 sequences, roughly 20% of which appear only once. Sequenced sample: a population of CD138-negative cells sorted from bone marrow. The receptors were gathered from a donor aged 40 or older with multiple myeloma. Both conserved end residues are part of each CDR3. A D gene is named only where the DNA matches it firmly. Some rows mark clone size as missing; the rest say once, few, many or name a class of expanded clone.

cdr3_nt: TGTGCCAGCAGCTGGGGCGGGACAGGGAATCAGCCCCAGCATTTT
cdr3_aa: CASSWGGTGNQPQHF
j_call: TRBJ1-5
d_call: TRBD1
v_call: TRBV12-3/TRBV12-4
clone_size: many

cdr3_nt: TGCGCCAGCAGCTTGGCCGGCTCCACCGCGGAGCTGTTTTTT
cdr3_aa: CASSLAGSTAELFF
j_call: TRBJ2-2
d_call: NA
v_call: TRBV5-1
clone_size: many

cdr3_nt: TGTGCCAGCAGTCTACAGGGGCCGAACACTGAAGCTTTCTTT
cdr3_aa: CASSLQGPNTEAFF
j_call: TRBJ1-1
d_call: TRBD1
v_call: TRBV2
clone_size: few

cdr3_nt: TGTGCCAGCAGTAAGGGGAACGCACAAGAGACCCAGTACTTC
cdr3_aa: CASSKGNAQETQYF
j_call: TRBJ2-5
d_call: NA
v_call: TRBV28
clone_size: NA

cdr3_nt: TGCAGTGCTCAACCCGGGACTAGCGGGAGAGTCAATGAGCAGTTCTTC
cdr3_aa: CSAQPGTSGRVNEQFF
j_call: TRBJ2-1
d_call: TRBD2
v_call: TRBV20-1
clone_size: medium-sized

cdr3_nt: TGTGCCAGCAGTTCATCTTGGGACTTAGGTTACCAAGAGACCCAGTACTTC
cdr3_aa: CASSSSWDLGYQETQYF
j_call: TRBJ2-5
d_call: NA
v_call: TRBV27
clone_size: NA

cdr3_nt: TGTGCCAGCAGTTTGGGGACAGACAGCTCCTACGAGCAGTACTTC
cdr3_aa: CASSLGTDSSYEQYF
j_call: TRBJ2-7
d_call: TRBD1
v_call: TRBV12-3/TRBV12-4
clone_size: NA

cdr3_nt: TGTGCCAGCAGCCCTAGGGCCCGGGGAACCTACGAGCAGTACTTC
cdr3_aa: CASSPRARGTYEQYF
j_call: TRBJ2-7
d_call: NA
v_call: TRBV11-2
clone_size: many

cdr3_nt: TGTGCCAGCAGCCATAATATAGCGGCCTCAGCCAGCACAGATACGCAGTATTTT
cdr3_aa: CASSHNIAASASTDTQYF
j_call: TRBJ2-3
d_call: NA
v_call: TRBV4-2
clone_size: many

cdr3_nt: TGTGCCATCAGTGTGAACAGCAATCAGCCCCAGCATTTT
cdr3_aa: CAISVNSNQPQHF
j_call: TRBJ1-5
d_call: NA
v_call: TRBV10-3
clone_size: NA

cdr3_nt: TGTGCCAGCTCACCACCCGCCGGGGGCGGTAACACTGAAGCTTTCTTT
cdr3_aa: CASSPPAGGGNTEAFF
j_call: TRBJ1-1
d_call: NA
v_call: TRBV18
clone_size: few

cdr3_nt: TGTGCCAGCAGGGGTACTAGCACAGATACGCAGTATTTT
cdr3_aa: CASRGTSTDTQYF
j_call: TRBJ2-3
d_call: NA
v_call: TRBV6-6
clone_size: many

cdr3_nt: TGCAGCGTTGAACAGACAGGGGCCCCACAGTTCTTC
cdr3_aa: CSVEQTGAPQFF
j_call: TRBJ2-1
d_call: TRBD1
v_call: TRBV29-1
clone_size: NA

cdr3_nt: TGTGCCAGCAGCTTAGAGCCGGGGGCTGACGAGCAGTACTTC
cdr3_aa: CASSLEPGADEQYF
j_call: TRBJ2-7
d_call: NA
v_call: TRBV7-9
clone_size: NA

cdr3_nt: TGTGCCGGGTCCCGGGGGCAAGAGACCCAGTACTTC
cdr3_aa: CAGSRGQETQYF
j_call: TRBJ2-5
d_call: NA
v_call: TRBV7-9
clone_size: many

cdr3_nt: TGCGCCAGCAGCTTAAACTACAATGAGCAGTTCTTC
cdr3_aa: CASSLNYNEQFF
j_call: TRBJ2-1
d_call: NA
v_call: TRBV5-1
clone_size: many

cdr3_nt: TGCAGCGTGCAAAATGAAAAACTGTTTTTT
cdr3_aa: CSVQNEKLFF
j_call: TRBJ1-4
d_call: NA
v_call: TRBV29-1
clone_size: many

cdr3_nt: TGCAGCGTTGAAGTATGGAGAAAGGGGAACTACGAGCAGTACTTC
cdr3_aa: CSVEVWRKGNYEQYF
j_call: TRBJ2-7
d_call: NA
v_call: TRBV29-1
clone_size: NA

cdr3_nt: TGCGCCAGCAGCTTGGGGGGGAGCACTGAAGCTTTCTTT
cdr3_aa: CASSLGGSTEAFF
j_call: TRBJ1-1
d_call: NA
v_call: TRBV5-1
clone_size: many

cdr3_nt: TGTGCCAGCACCGGACGAAGGGTTTCAAACTCGAATTACAATGAGCAGTTCTTC
cdr3_aa: CASTGRRVSNSNYNEQFF
j_call: TRBJ2-1
d_call: NA
v_call: TRBV6-5
clone_size: medium-sized

cdr3_nt: TGTGCCAGCAGTTTTAGTAGGTTAGTTTCAGGGAGCACAGATACGCAGTATTTT
cdr3_aa: CASSFSRLVSGSTDTQYF
j_call: TRBJ2-3
d_call: NA
v_call: TRBV27
clone_size: many

cdr3_nt: TGTGCCAGCAGCTTAGGTCTTCTTACCTCTTCCTACGAGCAGTACTTC
cdr3_aa: CASSLGLLTSSYEQYF
j_call: TRBJ2-7
d_call: NA
v_call: TRBV7-9
clone_size: many

cdr3_nt: TGTGCCAGCAGCCTTTCTCAGGACGAGCAGTACTTC
cdr3_aa: CASSLSQDEQYF
j_call: TRBJ2-7
d_call: NA
v_call: TRBV7-9
clone_size: many

cdr3_nt: TGTGCCAGCAGTGACAGGGTAATCGGGGAGCTGTTTTTT
cdr3_aa: CASSDRVIGELFF
j_call: TRBJ2-2
d_call: NA
v_call: TRBV25-1
clone_size: many

cdr3_nt: TGTGCCAGCGGTCGACGCGGAGGGGAGGCCCAGTACTTC
cdr3_aa: CASGRRGGEAQYF
j_call: TRBJ2-5
d_call: NA
v_call: TRBV5-5
clone_size: few

cdr3_nt: TGCAGCGCTGGGACTAGCGGGTATCCCGGGCAGTTCTTC
cdr3_aa: CSAGTSGYPGQFF
j_call: TRBJ2-1
d_call: TRBD2
v_call: TRBV29-1
clone_size: NA

cdr3_nt: TGTGCCAGCAGTTTCGCAGGGGATGGAAATCAGCCCCAGCATTTT
cdr3_aa: CASSFAGDGNQPQHF
j_call: TRBJ1-5
d_call: NA
v_call: TRBV28
clone_size: many

cdr3_nt: TGCAGCGTCACACGCACCGGGACAGGGGTAACTGAAGCTTTCTTT
cdr3_aa: CSVTRTGTGVTEAFF
j_call: TRBJ1-1
d_call: TRBD1
v_call: TRBV29-1
clone_size: many

cdr3_nt: TGTGCCAGCAGTTTCTCGGGGGCCAACACCATATATTTT
cdr3_aa: CASSFSGANTIYF
j_call: TRBJ1-3
d_call: NA
v_call: TRBV12-3/TRBV12-4
clone_size: few

cdr3_nt: TGCGCCAGCAGCCAAGGTGGATCCGGGGAGCTGTTTTTT
cdr3_aa: CASSQGGSGELFF
j_call: TRBJ2-2
d_call: NA
v_call: TRBV4-1
clone_size: many

cdr3_nt: TGTGCCAGCAGCCCCGACAGGGGGTCCTATAATTCACCCCTCCACTTT
cdr3_aa: CASSPDRGSYNSPLHF
j_call: TRBJ1-6
d_call: TRBD1
v_call: TRBV14
clone_size: few

cdr3_nt: TGCAGTGCTAGTTTAGGGAACACTGAAGCTTTCTTT
cdr3_aa: CSASLGNTEAFF
j_call: TRBJ1-1
d_call: NA
v_call: TRBV20-1
clone_size: many

cdr3_nt: TGTGCCAGTAGTATAGATCACACGGGACTAGCGATCCAAGAGACCCAGTACTTC
cdr3_aa: CASSIDHTGLAIQETQYF
j_call: TRBJ2-5
d_call: TRBD2
v_call: TRBV19
clone_size: many

cdr3_nt: TGCGCCAGCAGCTTGGGAACAGTGTTATCCTACGAGCAGTACTTC
cdr3_aa: CASSLGTVLSYEQYF
j_call: TRBJ2-7
d_call: NA
v_call: TRBV5-1
clone_size: NA

cdr3_nt: TGTGCCAGCATTGCGAGGGGGGGGCTAGGAACAGATACGCAGTATTTT
cdr3_aa: CASIARGGLGTDTQYF
j_call: TRBJ2-3
d_call: NA
v_call: TRBV2
clone_size: many

cdr3_nt: TGTGCCAGCAGCCTCTACAGGGGGCCCTCCTACGAGCAGTACTTC
cdr3_aa: CASSLYRGPSYEQYF
j_call: TRBJ2-7
d_call: TRBD1
v_call: TRBV7-8
clone_size: many

cdr3_nt: TGTGCCAGCAGCTTAGGGGGGGACCTCTACAATGAGCAGTTCTTC
cdr3_aa: CASSLGGDLYNEQFF
j_call: TRBJ2-1
d_call: NA
v_call: TRBV7-9
clone_size: many

cdr3_nt: TGTGCCAGCTCTCTAGAGGGGGCTTTCACTGAAGCTTTCTTT
cdr3_aa: CASSLEGAFTEAFF
j_call: TRBJ1-1
d_call: TRBD1
v_call: TRBV12-3/TRBV12-4
clone_size: many

cdr3_nt: TGTGCCAGCAGTCCCGGCTCCCCGACGGCCCAGTACTTC
cdr3_aa: CASSPGSPTAQYF
j_call: TRBJ2-5
d_call: NA
v_call: TRBV6-2/TRBV6-3
clone_size: NA